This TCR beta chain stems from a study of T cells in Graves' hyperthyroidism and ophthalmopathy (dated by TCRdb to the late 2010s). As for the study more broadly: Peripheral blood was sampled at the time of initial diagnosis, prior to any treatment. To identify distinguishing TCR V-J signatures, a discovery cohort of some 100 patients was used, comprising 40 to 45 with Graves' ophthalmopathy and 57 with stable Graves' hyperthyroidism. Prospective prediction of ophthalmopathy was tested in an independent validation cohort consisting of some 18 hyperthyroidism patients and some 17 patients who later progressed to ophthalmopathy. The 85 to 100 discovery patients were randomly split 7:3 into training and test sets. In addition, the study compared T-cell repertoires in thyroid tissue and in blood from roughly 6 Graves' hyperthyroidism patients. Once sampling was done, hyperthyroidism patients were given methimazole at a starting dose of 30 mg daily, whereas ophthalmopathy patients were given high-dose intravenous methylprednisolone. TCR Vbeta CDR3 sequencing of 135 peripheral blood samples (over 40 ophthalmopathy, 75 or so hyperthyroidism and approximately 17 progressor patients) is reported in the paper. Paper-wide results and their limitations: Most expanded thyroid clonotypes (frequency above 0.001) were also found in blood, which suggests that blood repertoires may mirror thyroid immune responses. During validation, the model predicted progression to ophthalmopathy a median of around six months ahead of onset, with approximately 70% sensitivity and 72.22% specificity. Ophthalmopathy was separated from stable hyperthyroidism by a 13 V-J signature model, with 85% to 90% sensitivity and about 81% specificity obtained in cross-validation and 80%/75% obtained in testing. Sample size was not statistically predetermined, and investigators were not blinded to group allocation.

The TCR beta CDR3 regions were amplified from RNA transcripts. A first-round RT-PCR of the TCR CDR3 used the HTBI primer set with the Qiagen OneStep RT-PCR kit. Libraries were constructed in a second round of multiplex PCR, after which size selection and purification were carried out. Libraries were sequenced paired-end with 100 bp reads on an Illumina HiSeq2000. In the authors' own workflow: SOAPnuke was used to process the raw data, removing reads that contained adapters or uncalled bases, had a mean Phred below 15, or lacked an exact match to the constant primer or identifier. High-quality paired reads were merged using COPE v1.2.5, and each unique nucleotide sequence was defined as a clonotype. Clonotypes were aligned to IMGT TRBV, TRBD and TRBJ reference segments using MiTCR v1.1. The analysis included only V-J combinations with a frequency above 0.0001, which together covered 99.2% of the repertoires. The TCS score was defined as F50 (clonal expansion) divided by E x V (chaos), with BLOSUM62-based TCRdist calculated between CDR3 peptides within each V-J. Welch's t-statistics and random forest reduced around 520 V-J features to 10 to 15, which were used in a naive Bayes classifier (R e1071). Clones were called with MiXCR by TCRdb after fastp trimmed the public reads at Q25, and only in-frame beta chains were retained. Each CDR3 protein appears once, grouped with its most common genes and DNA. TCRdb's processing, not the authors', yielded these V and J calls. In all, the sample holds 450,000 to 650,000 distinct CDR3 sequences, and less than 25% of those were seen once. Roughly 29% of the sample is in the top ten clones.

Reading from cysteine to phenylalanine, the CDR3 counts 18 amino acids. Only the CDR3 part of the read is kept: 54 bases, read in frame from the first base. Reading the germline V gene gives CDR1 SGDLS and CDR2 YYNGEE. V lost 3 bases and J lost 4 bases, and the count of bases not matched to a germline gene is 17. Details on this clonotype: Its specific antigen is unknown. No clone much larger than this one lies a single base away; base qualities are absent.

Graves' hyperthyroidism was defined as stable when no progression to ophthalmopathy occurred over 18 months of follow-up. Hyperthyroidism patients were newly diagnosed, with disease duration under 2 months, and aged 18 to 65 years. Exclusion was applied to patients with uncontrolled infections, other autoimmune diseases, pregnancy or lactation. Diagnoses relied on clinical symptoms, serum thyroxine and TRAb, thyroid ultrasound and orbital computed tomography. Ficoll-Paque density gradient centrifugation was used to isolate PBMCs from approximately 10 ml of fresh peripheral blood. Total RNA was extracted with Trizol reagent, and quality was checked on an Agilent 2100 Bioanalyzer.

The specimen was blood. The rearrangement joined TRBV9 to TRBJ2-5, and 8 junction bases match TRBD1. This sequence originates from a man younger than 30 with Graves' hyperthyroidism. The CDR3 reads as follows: CASSAPRGLTVGGETQYF. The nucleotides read TGTGCCAGCAGCGCACCCAGGGGGCTAACGGTCGGCGGAGAGACCCAGTACTTC. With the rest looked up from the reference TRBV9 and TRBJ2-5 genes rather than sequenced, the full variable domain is DSGVTQTPKHLITATGQRVTLRCSPRSGDLSVYWYQQSLDQGLQFLIQYYNGEERAKGNILERFSAQQFPDLHSELNLSSLELGDSALYFCASSAPRGLTVGGETQYFGPGTRLLVL.